This T cell receptor (beta chain) came from a study of T cells expressing NK-cell markers. Study information: Underlying the TCR beta repertoires were sorted CD3+CD56+NKG2C+, CD3+CD56+NKG2C- and CD3+CD56-NKG2C+ T cells. Seven HCMV-seropositive donors and one seronegative donor made up the eight sequenced donors.

Notes on the study in general: In a handful of donors, dominant NKG2C+ clonotypes were roughly 1.0-8% of CD8+ T cells.

For each CDR3 protein, TCRdb gives one entry from its re-call of the 5' RACE reads, without DNA. The repertoire table contains some 340,000 distinct CDR3 sequences. Germline-derived CDR1 and CDR2 are SGHTA and FQGNSA. The length of the CDR3 is 16 residues. On this clonotype: The target antigen is unknown.

The rearrangement uses TRBV7-2 and TRBJ2-7; TCRdb picks TRBD1, but there is no DNA to check that call. The specimen sequenced was blood T cells: a sorted CD56 or NKG2C T cell subset, CD4+ or CD8+ T cells, or bulk PBMC T cells (not recorded which). The TCR comes from a man between 18 and 69 years old in good health. The CDR3 loop is CASSQQPGGATYEQYF.